This TCR beta chain was profiled in a study of CD8 T cells in ankylosing spondylitis. Germline lookup yields CDR1 MNHNS and CDR2 SASEGT. V was clipped by 6 bases and J by 9 bases, with 18 bases between them. This CDR3 is built from 14 residues. Quantitative 5'-RACE was performed with molecular barcodes, and it yielded the TCR beta libraries. Using its own MiXCR run on the 5' RACE reads, TCRdb lists one record per CDR3 protein. The sample includes about 420,000 distinct CDR3 sequences, 20% to 25% seen only once; the top ten take roughly a sixth. Broader study findings: The clones that were linked to disease were reported to be significantly enriched in matched synovial fluid samples from ankylosing spondylitis patients. There were earlier reports of some motif variants in reactive arthritis synovial fluid and blood. Disease-linked clones were CD8+ and relatively rare in peripheral blood. Characteristic of ankylosing spondylitis blood, it appeared, was a TCR beta motif comprising about eight highly homologous variants.

With respect to this clonotype: The antigen is unknown.

This chain links TRBV6-1 with TRBJ2-4, with D perhaps matching TRBD2 (6 bases). This sequence was found in a male donor with ankylosing spondylitis. Sample: blood, either unsorted or a sorted T cell fraction (not recorded which). The CDR3: CASSRTGGQGIQYF. The CDR3 DNA follows: TGTGCCAGCAGCCGTACCGGGGGTCAGGGCATTCAGTACTTC.